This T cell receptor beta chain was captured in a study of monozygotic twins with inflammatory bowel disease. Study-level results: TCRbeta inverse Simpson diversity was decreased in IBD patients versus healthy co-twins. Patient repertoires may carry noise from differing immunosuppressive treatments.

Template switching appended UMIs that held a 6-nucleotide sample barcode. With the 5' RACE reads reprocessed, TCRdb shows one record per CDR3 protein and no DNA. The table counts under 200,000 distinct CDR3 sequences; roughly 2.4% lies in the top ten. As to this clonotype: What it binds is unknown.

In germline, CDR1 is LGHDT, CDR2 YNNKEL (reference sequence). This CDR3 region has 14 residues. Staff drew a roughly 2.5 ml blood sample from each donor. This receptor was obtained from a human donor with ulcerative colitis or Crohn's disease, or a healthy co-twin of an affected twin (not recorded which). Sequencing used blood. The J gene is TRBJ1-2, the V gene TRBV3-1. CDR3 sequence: CASSPRKGLYGYTF.